The present T cell receptor (beta chain) was sequenced within a study of shared clonotypes between healthy human individuals. The assay was run at deep level. Sequencing used immunoSEQ multiplex PCR; TCRdb keeps in-frame clones, though not all of them. The sample lists roughly 220,000 clones; about 65% were seen once. Germline CDR1 SGDLS, CDR2 YYNGEE. The length of the CDR3 is 16 residues. The J segment lost 5 bases and the V segment lost 4 bases, leaving 14 bases of the junction unmatched. The source is a man aged 30-40 years in good health. The specimen was memory CD4+ T cells sorted from blood. Subset of the sample: CD45RA-negative fraction. V usage is TRBV9 and J usage is TRBJ2-7; 8 bases are a match to TRBD1. CDR3 protein: CASSPRLGQGWHEQYF. The CDR3, as DNA: TGTGCCAGCAGCCCAAGGCTTGGACAGGGATGGCACGAGCAGTACTTC.